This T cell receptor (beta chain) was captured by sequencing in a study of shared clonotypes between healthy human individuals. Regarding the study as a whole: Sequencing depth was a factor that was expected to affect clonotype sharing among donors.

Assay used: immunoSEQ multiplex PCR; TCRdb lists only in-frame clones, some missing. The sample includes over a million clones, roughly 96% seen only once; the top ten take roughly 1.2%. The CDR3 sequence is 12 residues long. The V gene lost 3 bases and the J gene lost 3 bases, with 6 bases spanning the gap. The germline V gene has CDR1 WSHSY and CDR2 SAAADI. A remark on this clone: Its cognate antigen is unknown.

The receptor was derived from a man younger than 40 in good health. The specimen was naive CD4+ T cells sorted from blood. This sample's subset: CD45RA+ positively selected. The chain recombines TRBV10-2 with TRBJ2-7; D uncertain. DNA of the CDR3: TGCGCCAGCAGTGATTGGGACTACGAGCAGTACTTC. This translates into CASSDWDYEQYF.